A single sample gave rise to the 30 T cell receptor beta chains below, sequenced in a study of blood T cell repertoires in COVID-19. Using immunoSEQ multiplex PCR, the repertoire was profiled, and TCRdb retains in-frame clones only, with some absent. The sample yields roughly 340,000 clones, about 88% seen once. Material: peripheral blood. Source of these receptors: a woman in her seventies with COVID-19, enrolled during active disease.

The rearrangement links TRBV6-5 to TRBJ1-5; 8 bases match TRBD1. The CDR3 covers 15 residues. CDR1 MNHEY and CDR2 SVGAGI come from the germline V gene. The ends lost 7 bases at V and 5 bases at J; junction bases unmatched: 10. The CDR3 loop is CASTPVGQEYQPQHF. In DNA, the CDR3 is TGTGCCAGCACCCCGGTGGGACAGGAATATCAGCCCCAGCATTTT.

The rearrangement links TRBV7-3 to TRBJ2-2; D unresolved. CDR3 length: 13 amino acids. Looked up from germline, CDR1 is SGHTA and CDR2 is FQGTGA. The germline V and J ends were trimmed by 0 bases and 6 bases, with 5 bases remaining between them. The CDR3 sequence is CASSLTLSGELFF. The CDR3 nucleotides read TGTGCCAGCAGCTTAACCCTGTCCGGGGAGCTGTTTTTT.

The genes are TRBV4-3 and TRBJ1-1; 9 nucleotides line up with TRBD1. The length of the CDR3 is 14 residues. The V segment lost 4 bases and the J segment 5 bases; nucleotides outside the gene matches: 5. CDR1 is LGHNA and CDR2 is YSLEER in the germline V gene. DNA for the CDR3: TGCGCCAGCAGCCTGACAGGGGGGCTAACTGAAGCTTTCTTT. This gives the protein CASSLTGGLTEAFF.

On this clone itself: A read error may account for a junction end that differs from germline. The chain is built from TRBV11-2 and TRBJ2-3; 11 bases fit TRBD2. The length of the CDR3 is 15 residues. Germline V CDR1 and CDR2: SGHAT, FQNNGV. The CDR3 nucleotides read TGTGCCAGCAGCAGACTAGCGGGGCGCACAAATACGCAGTATTTT. Protein sequence: CASSRLAGRTNTQYF.

This clone appeared a single time. The chain has TRBV4-1 and TRBJ2-7, with 7 bases aligning to TRBD1. V trimming: 4 bases; J trimming: 7 bases; junction bases outside the gene matches: 10. Germline values: CDR1 MGHRA, CDR2 YSYEKL. The CDR3 is 14 residues long. CDR3 in amino acids: CASSRGTAVGEQYF. In DNA form, the CDR3 reads TGCGCCAGCAGCCGAGGGACAGCCGTGGGAGAGCAGTACTTC.

V is TRBV7-9 and J is TRBJ2-7; 9 bases fit TRBD1. Germline trimming cut 4 bases from V and 0 bases from J; bases unmatched to any gene: 4. Germline V gene sequence: CDR1 SEHNR, CDR2 FQNEAQ (reference sequence). This CDR3 is built from 15 residues. Here the CDR3 reads CASSSRTGVSYEQYF. The CDR3 nucleotides are TGTGCCAGCAGCTCCCGGACAGGGGTCTCCTACGAGCAGTACTTC.

V and J are TRBV14 and TRBJ1-2; weak D call: TRBD1 (5 bases). The germline gives CDR1 SGHDN, CDR2 FVKESK. V lost 3 bases and J lost 11, with 16 bases in between. The CDR3 is 13 residues long. DNA for the CDR3: TGTGCCAGCAGCCACGGGACTATCACTAAGTACACCTTC. Encoded protein: CASSHGTITKYTF.

This chain joins TRBV27 and TRBJ1-2; D perhaps matches TRBD1 (6 bases). CDR1 is MNHEY, CDR2 SMNVEV, per germline (reference sequence). The CDR3 runs to 15 residues. The ends were cut back, 6 bases at V and 7 bases at J, with 21 bases in the middle. This CDR3 is CASRPVAGVIRGYTF. The CDR3 DNA reads TGTGCCAGCAGGCCAGTTGCAGGGGTGATACGTGGCTACACCTTC.

The chain recombines TRBV7-3 with TRBJ2-1; 8 nucleotides line up with TRBD1. The trim removed 4 bases at V and 9 bases at J, leaving 14 bases unmatched. The length of the CDR3 is 16 residues. Per the germline V gene, CDR1 is SGHTA and CDR2 is FQGTGA. DNA for the CDR3: TGTGCCAGCAGCTCGGGACAGGATTATGCGGTCAGTGAGCAGTTCTTC. Encoded protein: CASSSGQDYAVSEQFF.

The gene calls are TRBV30 and TRBJ1-1; tentative D call: TRBD1 (5 bases). Trimming took 0 bases from V and 5 from J, leaving 10 bases between them. This CDR3 is built from 13 residues. Germline V gene sequence: CDR1 GTSNPN, CDR2 SVGIG (reference sequence). The CDR3 DNA follows: TGTGCCTGGAGTGTGTGGGAGGGGACTGAAGCTTTCTTT. Encoded protein: CAWSVWEGTEAFF.

The chain has TRBV7-2 and TRBJ1-2; D may be TRBD1 (5 bases). The V gene lost 0 bases and the J gene lost 7 bases, with 9 bases spanning the gap. The germline CDR1 and CDR2 sequences are SGHTA and FQGNSA. This CDR3 comprises 13 residues. The CDR3 here is CASSLASDIGYTF. CDR3 coding DNA: TGTGCCAGCAGCTTAGCATCGGACATTGGCTACACCTTC.

The J gene is TRBJ1-1, the V gene TRBV20-1; the match to TRBD1 covers 12 bases. V trimming: 3 bases; J trimming: 5 bases; junction bases outside the gene matches: 4. Germline V CDR1 and CDR2: DFQATT, SNEGSKA (reference sequence). The CDR3 spans 14 residues. CDR3 amino acids: CSASSGQGATEAFF. The CDR3 DNA is TGCAGTGCTAGTTCGGGACAGGGGGCTACTGAAGCTTTCTTT.

The chain combines TRBV6-5 with TRBJ1-2, with 7 bases aligning to TRBD1. Germline assignment: CDR1 MNHEY and CDR2 SVGAGI. The V and J ends lost 2 bases and 0 bases, in that order; junction bases with no gene match: 3. The CDR3 extends over 15 amino acids. The CDR3 loop reads CASSYETGTNYGYTF. The CDR3 DNA is TGTGCCAGCAGTTACGAGACAGGGACTAACTATGGCTACACCTTC.

The V gene is TRBV5-1, the J gene TRBJ2-7; 9 bases agree with TRBD1. Germline CDR1 and CDR2: SGHRS and YFSETQ. CDR3 size: 14 residues. Trimming cost V 4 bases and J 4 bases; bases outside gene matches: 6. The CDR3 spells CASSALDRGYEQYF. CDR3 in DNA: TGCGCCAGCAGCGCCCTCGACAGGGGGTACGAGCAGTACTTC.

The J gene is TRBJ1-2, the V gene TRBV6-1; D unclear. From germline, CDR1 is MNHNS and CDR2 SASEGT. CDR3 length: 11 amino acids. The V and J ends lost 3 bases and 5 bases respectively, with 4 bases between them. The DNA of the CDR3 is TGTGCCAGCAGTGATGCGTATGGCTACACCTTC. Encoded protein: CASSDAYGYTF.

The chain employs TRBV27 and TRBJ2-7; 10 bases align to TRBD1. This CDR3 comprises 14 residues. The germline V gene encodes CDR1 MNHEY and CDR2 SMNVEV (reference sequence). V trimming: 8 bases; J trimming: 5 bases; junction bases outside the gene matches: 9. The CDR3 region is CASPGTGVQDEQYF. The CDR3 DNA sequence: TGTGCCAGCCCCGGGACAGGGGTTCAGGACGAGCAGTACTTC.

Here the CDR3 reads CASSFYTNTGELFF. The CDR3 bases are TGTGCCAGCAGCTTTTATACGAACACCGGGGAGCTGTTTTTT. V gene TRBV5-6 combines with J gene TRBJ2-2; D unresolved. V was cut by 2 bases and J by 0 bases, with 5 bases left in between. This CDR3 contains 14 residues. Germline assignment: CDR1 SGHDT and CDR2 YYEEEE.

The chain combines TRBV7-2 with TRBJ2-7, with 7 bases matching TRBD2. The germline gives CDR1 SGHTA, CDR2 FQGNSA. J lost 1 base, V lost 3 bases, and 6 bases had no gene match. The CDR3 totals 15 residues. CDR3 DNA sequence: TGTGCCAGCAGCTTTCTCGGACTAGGTTCCTACGAGCAGTACTTC. Its protein is CASSFLGLGSYEQYF.

The chain couples TRBV11-3 to TRBJ1-4; TRBD1 is a possible D gene (6 bases). Germline lookup yields CDR1 SGHNT and CDR2 YENEEA. The V end was cut by 5 bases, the J end by 5 bases, with 9 bases between. CDR3 size: 13 residues. The CDR3 DNA sequence: TGTGCCAGCAGCAGGACAGTAAATGAAAAACTGTTTTTT. It codes for CASSRTVNEKLFF. Supplemented by reference TRBV11-3 and TRBJ1-4, the full variable domain reads EAGVVQSPRYKIIEKKQPVAFWCNPISGHNTLYWYLQNLGQGPELLIRYENEEAVDDSQLPKDRFSAERLKGVDSTLKIQPAELGDSAVYLCASSRTVNEKLFFGSGTQLSVL.

This chain joins TRBV7-2 and TRBJ1-2; D not certain. Trimming cost V 0 bases and J 5 bases, with 13 bases left between them. CDR1 and CDR2 from the germline V gene are SGHTA and FQGNSA. The CDR3 is 15 amino acids. CDR3 sequence: CASSLAEWLSYGYTF. In nucleotides, the CDR3 is TGTGCCAGCAGCTTAGCTGAATGGCTCTCATATGGCTACACCTTC.

The chain couples TRBV10-2 to TRBJ2-7; no firm D call. Germline values: CDR1 WSHSY, CDR2 SAAADI. The V end lost 2 bases, the J end lost 5 bases, and 10 bases lay between the germline ends. This CDR3 contains 13 residues. CDR3 bases: TGCGCCAGCAGTGAGAGAGCCCCCCACGAGCAGTACTTC. Protein sequence: CASSERAPHEQYF.

In this sample, this clone turned up a few times. V gene TRBV19 combines with J gene TRBJ1-2; TRBD1 matches at 11 bases. Germline V gene lookup returns CDR1 LNHDA and CDR2 SQIVND (reference sequence). V dropped 4 bases and J dropped 2; count of bases not matched to a gene: 9. The CDR3 length is 17 residues. CDR3 sequence: CASSSGTGGRRNYGYTF. The CDR3 coding sequence is TGTGCCAGTAGTAGCGGGACAGGGGGAAGGAGAAACTATGGCTACACCTTC. The full variable domain, with the rest looked up from reference TRBV19 and TRBJ1-2, is DGGITQSPKYLFRKEGQNVTLSCEQNLNHDAMYWYRQDPGQGLRLIYYSQIVNDFQKGDIAEGYSVSREKKESFPLTVTSAQKNPTAFYLCASSSGTGGRRNYGYTFGSGTRLTVV.

The V call is TRBV14, the J call TRBJ1-4; D is perhaps TRBD1 (6 bases). V was shortened by 3 bases and J by 7 bases, with 12 bases between the two germline ends. The CDR3 extends over 14 amino acids. Germline values: CDR1 SGHDN, CDR2 FVKESK. CDR3 amino acids: CASSHLGQTEKLFF. CDR3 coding DNA: TGTGCCAGCAGCCACCTCGGACAGACTGAAAAACTGTTTTTT.

Only a few counts were recorded for this clone. J is TRBJ1-6 and V is TRBV6-5, with 7 nucleotides matching TRBD1. The J segment lost 9 bases and the V segment lost 7 bases, leaving 3 bases of the junction unmatched. The germline V gene encodes CDR1 MNHEY and CDR2 SVGAGI. The CDR3 is made up of 12 amino acids. CDR3 nucleotides: TGTGCCAGCACCCAGGGGGGTTCACCCCTCCACTTT. It encodes CASTQGGSPLHF.

The V and J genes are TRBV18 and TRBJ1-2, with D hard to call. The V end was cut by 2 bases, the J end by 4 bases, with 20 bases between. This CDR3 is built from 17 residues. Per the germline V gene, CDR1 is KGHSH and CDR2 is LQKENI. CDR3 sequence: CASSPRQEAASPYGYTF. CDR3 in DNA: TGTGCCAGCTCACCAAGGCAGGAAGCAGCCAGCCCCTATGGCTACACCTTC.

Here the CDR3 reads CATSRDERSGEKLFF. The CDR3 DNA sequence: TGTGCCACCAGCAGAGATGAGAGGTCGGGTGAAAAACTGTTTTTT. This chain links TRBV15 with TRBJ1-4; D is unresolved. The germline gives CDR1 LNHNV, CDR2 YYDKDF (reference sequence). V was clipped by 0 bases and J by 7 bases, with 12 bases between them. The CDR3 consists of 15 residues.

The chain combines TRBV28 with TRBJ1-2; possible D gene TRBD1, 5 bases. The germline V gene has CDR1 MDHEN and CDR2 SYDVKM. V lost 2 bases and J lost 4, with 14 bases in between. The length of the CDR3 is 15 residues. CDR3 DNA: TGTGCCAGCAGTTTAAATAGGGGCAGGTCCTATGGCTACACCTTC. Translating gives CASSLNRGRSYGYTF.

V is TRBV18 and J is TRBJ1-2, with 7 bases lining up with TRBD1. The length of the CDR3 is 15 residues. J lost 3 bases, V lost 3 bases, and 7 bases had no gene match. Germline CDR1 reads KGHSH; CDR2 reads LQKENI. As DNA, the CDR3 is TGTGCCAGCTCACCCCCCGGACAGGCGGACTATGGCTACACCTTC. Its protein product is CASSPPGQADYGYTF.

The rearrangement links TRBV2 to TRBJ1-1, with TRBD1 as a possible D gene (6 bases). The V end was cut by 1 base, the J end by 2 bases, with 8 bases between. Germline V gene data show CDR1 as SNHLY and CDR2 as FYNNEI. The CDR3 runs 14 residues. The CDR3 spells CASSEGGGNTEAFF. The CDR3, as DNA: TGTGCCAGCAGTGAAGGAGGGGGTAACACTGAAGCTTTCTTT.

This chain connects TRBV5-1 to TRBJ1-3; D gene ambiguous. Germline CDR1 reads SGHRS; CDR2 reads YFSETQ. The germline V and J ends were trimmed by 4 bases and 0 bases, with 14 bases remaining between them. The CDR3 loop spans 16 amino acids. DNA for the CDR3: TGCGCCAGCAGCCCGACGACCAGCGACTCTGGAAACACCATATATTTT. This gives the protein CASSPTTSDSGNTIYF.